This paragraph reports one TCR beta chain. Its cognate antigen is unknown. This sample was included in a study of T cells in localized non-small cell lung cancer. This table comes from immunoSEQ multiplex PCR, and its TCRdb copy is limited to in-frame clones, with some not included. The sample has around 15,000 clones; over 85% are singletons. Study-wide results and caveats: Among the top 100 tumor clones, a median about 58 appeared in adjacent lung. Highest T cell clonality was seen in uninvolved adjacent lung, surpassing that measured in tumor. With higher T cell density in blood came longer overall survival.

Looked up from germline, CDR1 is SNHLY and CDR2 is FYNNEI. This CDR3 spans 14 amino acids. Trimming shortened V by 4 bases and J by 4 bases, and 11 bases separated the two germline ends. The material sequenced was peripheral blood mononuclear cells, taken before any cancer treatment. The receptor was isolated from a man between 40 and 69 years old with stage III lung adenocarcinoma. J is TRBJ1-5 and V is TRBV2; maybe TRBD1 (5 bases). The DNA of the CDR3 is TGTGCCAGCAGTGTGGGGGGACGGAATCAGCCCCAGCATTTT. As protein: CASSVGGRNQPQHF.